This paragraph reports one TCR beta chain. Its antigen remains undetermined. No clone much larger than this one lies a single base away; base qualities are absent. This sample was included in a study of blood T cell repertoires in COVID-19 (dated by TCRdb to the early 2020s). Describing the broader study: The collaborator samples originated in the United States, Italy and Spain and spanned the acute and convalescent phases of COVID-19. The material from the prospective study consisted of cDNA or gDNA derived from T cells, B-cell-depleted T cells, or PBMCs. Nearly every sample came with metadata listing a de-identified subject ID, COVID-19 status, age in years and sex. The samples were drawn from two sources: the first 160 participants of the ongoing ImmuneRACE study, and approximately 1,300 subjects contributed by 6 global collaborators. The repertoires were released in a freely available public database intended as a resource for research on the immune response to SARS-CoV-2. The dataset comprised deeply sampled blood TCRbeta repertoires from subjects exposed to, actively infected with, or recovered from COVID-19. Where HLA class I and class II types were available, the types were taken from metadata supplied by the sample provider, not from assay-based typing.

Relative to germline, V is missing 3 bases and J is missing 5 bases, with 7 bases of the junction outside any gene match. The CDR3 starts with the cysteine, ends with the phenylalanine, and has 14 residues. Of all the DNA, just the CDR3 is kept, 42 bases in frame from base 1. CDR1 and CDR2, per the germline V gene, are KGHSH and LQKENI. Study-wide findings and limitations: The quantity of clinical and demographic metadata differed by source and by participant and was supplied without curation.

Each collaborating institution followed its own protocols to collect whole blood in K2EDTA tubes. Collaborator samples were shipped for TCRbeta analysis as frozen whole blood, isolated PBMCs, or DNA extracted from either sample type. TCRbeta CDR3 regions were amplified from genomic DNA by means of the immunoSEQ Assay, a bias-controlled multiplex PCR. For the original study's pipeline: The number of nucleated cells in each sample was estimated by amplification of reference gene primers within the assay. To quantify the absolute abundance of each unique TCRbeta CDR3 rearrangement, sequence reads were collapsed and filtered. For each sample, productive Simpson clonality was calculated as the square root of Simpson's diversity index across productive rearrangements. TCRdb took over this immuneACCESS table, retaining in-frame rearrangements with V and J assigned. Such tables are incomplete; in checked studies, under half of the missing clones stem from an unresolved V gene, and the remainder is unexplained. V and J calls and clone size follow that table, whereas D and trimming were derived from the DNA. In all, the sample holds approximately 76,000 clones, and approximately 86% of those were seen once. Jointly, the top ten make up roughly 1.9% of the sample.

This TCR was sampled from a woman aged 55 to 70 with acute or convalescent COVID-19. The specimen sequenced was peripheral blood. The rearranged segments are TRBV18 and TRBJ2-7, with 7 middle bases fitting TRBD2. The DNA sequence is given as TGTGCCAGCTCACCCCGGGAGGAAAGCCACGAGCAGTACTTC. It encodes CASSPREESHEQYF.